This T cell receptor beta chain was sequenced for a study of blood T cell repertoires in COVID-19. The overall study: Specimens from acute and convalescent COVID-19 originated in the United States, Italy and Spain. PBMCs, B-cell-depleted T cells, or T cells were the source of the cDNA or gDNA that made up the material.

The authors' processing: Amplification with reference gene primers provided the estimates of nucleated cell counts. Clones were sequenced by immunoSEQ multiplex PCR, and TCRdb holds only the in-frame ones, with some missing. V, J and clone size reflect that table, while D and trimming were determined from the DNA. The table has roughly 130,000 clones, around 87% seen once. The CDR3 spans 14 residues. The V gene end was trimmed by 9 bases and the J gene end by 3 bases; junction bases not matched to a gene: 7. The germline V gene encodes CDR1 LNHDA and CDR2 SQIVND (reference sequence). This clone was counted a few times.

The sequenced material came from peripheral blood. The receptor's source is a woman aged 60-75 years with acute or convalescent COVID-19. The rearrangement joins TRBV19 to TRBJ2-2, with 7 bases aligning to TRBD1. CDR3 nucleotides: TGTGCCAGCTGCCGGGACAGTTACACCGGGGAGCTGTTTTTT. It yields the protein CASCRDSYTGELFF. Supplemented by reference TRBV19 and TRBJ2-2, the full variable domain reads DGGITQSPKYLFRKEGQNVTLSCEQNLNHDAMYWYRQDPGQGLRLIYYSQIVNDFQKGDIAEGYSVSREKKESFPLTVTSAQKNPTAFYLCASCRDSYTGELFFGEGSRLTVL.